This T cell receptor (beta chain) was captured by sequencing in a study of blood T cell repertoires in COVID-19. Germline loops: CDR1 SNHLY, CDR2 FYNNEI. CDR3 length equals 14 residues. With V trimmed by 7 bases and J by 4 bases, 5 bases remained unmatched. Only in-frame clones appear in the TCRdb table, and some are missing; sequencing was by immunoSEQ multiplex PCR. The profile shows 400,000 to 450,000 clones, about 89% of them singletons. The material sequenced was peripheral blood. The V gene is TRBV2, the J gene TRBJ1-5, with 9 nucleotides matching TRBD1. The TCR comes from a woman between 40 and 50 years old with COVID-19, enrolled during active disease. The CDR3 region is CASTDRGGNQPQHF. CDR3 nucleotide sequence: TGTGCCAGCACAGACAGGGGGGGAAATCAGCCCCAGCATTTT.